These 22 T cell receptor beta chains originate from one sample sequenced in a study of cytomegalovirus exposure and HLA in healthy donors. Vbeta (60) and Jbeta (13) primers were used in the PCR. Data came from immunoSEQ multiplex PCR; TCRdb stores just in-frame clones and leaves some out. The sample includes 170,000 or so clones, around 83% of them seen just once. The sample comprised PBMCs. All receptors come from a man aged 50 to 60 in good health and CMV-seronegative.

The rearrangement uses TRBV6-5 and TRBJ2-2; TRBD1 might be the D (6 bases). V shed 7 bases and J shed 4 bases, with 7 bases lying between them. The CDR3 is made up of 12 amino acids. Germline V gene sequence: CDR1 MNHEY, CDR2 SVGAGI. The CDR3 spells CASTQGTGELFF. As DNA, the CDR3 is TGTGCCAGCACACAGGGCACCGGGGAGCTGTTTTTT.

The chain carries TRBV14 and TRBJ2-3, with TRBD2 as a possible D gene (5 bases). The CDR3 sequence is 15 residues long. Between the trimmed V and J ends, which lost 0 bases and 3 bases, there was a span of 10 bases. Per germline, CDR1 SGHDN and CDR2 FVKESK. Written as DNA, the CDR3 is TGTGCCAGCAGCCAAGAACACGGACTTACAGATACGCAGTATTTT. Translated, it gives CASSQEHGLTDTQYF.

Written as DNA, the CDR3 is TGTGCCAGCGGGCACCAGGAGGGCGCTCGCGGCTACACCTTC. This encodes CASGHQEGARGYTF. The gene calls are TRBV28 and TRBJ1-2, with D unclear. Trimming cost V 8 bases and J 8 bases, with 21 bases left between them. This CDR3 contains 14 residues. CDR1 is MDHEN and CDR2 is SYDVKM in the germline V gene.

The chain uses TRBV19 and TRBJ1-5; no reliable D call. The CDR3 is 13 amino acids. Between the trimmed V and J ends, which lost 9 bases and 9 bases, there was a span of 18 bases. Per the germline V gene, CDR1 is LNHDA and CDR2 is SQIVND (reference sequence). The CDR3 is CASQTEPFGPQHF. In nucleotides, the CDR3 is TGTGCCAGCCAAACAGAACCTTTTGGGCCCCAGCATTTT.

J is TRBJ1-5 and V is TRBV28, with 7 bases identical to TRBD1. Losses at the gene ends were 6 bases for V and 2 bases for J; bases not matched to a gene: 13. This CDR3 has 17 amino acids. Germline CDR1 and CDR2: MDHEN and SYDVKM. CDR3 nucleotide sequence: TGTGCCAGCAGCCGCAGACAGGGCCTTAGCGGCAATCAGCCCCAGCATTTT. It codes for CASSRRQGLSGNQPQHF. Together with reference TRBV28 and TRBJ1-5, the CDR3 gives the full variable domain: DVKVTQSSRYLVKRTGEKVFLECVQDMDHENMFWYRQDPGLGLRLIYFSYDVKMKEKGDIPEGYSVSREKKERFSLILESASTNQTSMYLCASSRRQGLSGNQPQHFGDGTRLSIL.

This chain uses TRBV9 with TRBJ2-7, with 8 bases fitting TRBD2. The CDR3 consists of 15 residues. V shed 0 bases and J 6 bases; nucleotides not matched to a gene: 8. In germline, CDR1 is SGDLS, CDR2 YYNGEE. DNA of the CDR3: TGTGCCAGCAGCGTAGAGGGACTAGGCTCCGGCGAGCAGTACTTC. Protein sequence: CASSVEGLGSGEQYF. Full variable domain (rest looked up from reference TRBV9 and TRBJ2-7): DSGVTQTPKHLITATGQRVTLRCSPRSGDLSVYWYQQSLDQGLQFLIQYYNGEERAKGNILERFSAQQFPDLHSELNLSSLELGDSALYFCASSVEGLGSGEQYFGPGTRLTVT.

The CDR3 DNA reads as TGTGCCAGCCCCACACGGGGGACCGGGGAGCTGTTTTTT. Translating gives CASPTRGTGELFF. The rearrangement uses TRBV19 and TRBJ2-2; the D gene is possibly TRBD2 (6 bases). The CDR3 runs 13 residues. Germline V gives CDR1 LNHDA, CDR2 SQIVND (reference sequence). V was cut by 9 bases and J by 5 bases, with 13 bases left in between.

The CDR3 DNA reads TGCAGCGTTGAAGCGTTGGGCGTCCGGGGCGAGCAGTACTTC. Its protein product is CSVEALGVRGEQYF. The genes are TRBV29-1 and TRBJ2-7; the D gene is possibly TRBD2 (5 bases). CDR1 and CDR2 (germline): SQVTM, ANQGSEA. The CDR3 has 14 amino acids. Deletions cut 1 base from V and 6 bases from J, with 16 bases between.

A note on this clone: One end of the junction is discordant with germline, which a read error may explain. The chain is built from TRBV7-9 and TRBJ2-7; 10 nucleotides align to TRBD2. This CDR3 has 13 amino acids. CDR1 SEHNR and CDR2 FQNEAQ come from the germline V gene (reference sequence). The CDR3 region has the DNA TGTGCCAGCAGCTTAGCGTCCCTAGCGGGAGTCTGCTTC. Translation: CASSLASLAGVCF.

The CDR3 DNA reads as TGTGCCAGCTCACAACCGCCCAGGGGGCACGGCTACACCTTC. Encoded protein: CASSQPPRGHGYTF. This chain uses TRBV18 with TRBJ1-2, with 8 bases fitting TRBD1. The germline CDR1 and CDR2 sequences are KGHSH and LQKENI. V shed 4 bases, J shed 8 bases, and the junction held 9 bases outside the gene matches. The CDR3 covers 14 residues.

The chain couples TRBV9 to TRBJ2-7; 7 bases align to TRBD1. The CDR3 runs to 14 residues. Germline V gene sequence: CDR1 SGDLS, CDR2 YYNGEE. V dropped 0 bases and J dropped 2; count of bases not matched to a gene: 2. In nucleotides, the CDR3 is TGTGCCAGCAGCGTAGCACAGGGGACCTACGAGCAGTACTTC. It codes for CASSVAQGTYEQYF.

The J gene is TRBJ1-4, the V gene TRBV18; the D gene is possibly TRBD1 (5 bases). The CDR3 covers 14 residues. Germline loops: CDR1 KGHSH, CDR2 LQKENI. With 3 bases removed from V and 0 bases from J, the gap between germline ends came to 5 bases. The CDR3 sequence: CASSPTATNEKLFF. The CDR3 DNA reads TGTGCCAGCTCACCGACAGCAACTAATGAAAAACTGTTTTTT. Full variable domain (missing parts from reference TRBV18 and TRBJ1-4): NAGVMQNPRHLVRRRGQEARLRCSPMKGHSHVYWYRQLPEEGLKFMVYLQKENIIDESGMPKERFSAEFPKEGPSILRIQQVVRGDSAAYFCASSPTATNEKLFFGSGTQLSVL.

This chain links TRBV7-3 with TRBJ2-1, with 13 bases lining up with TRBD2. With 4 bases clipped from V and 1 base from J, the junction kept 4 bases outside the gene matches. The CDR3 spans 17 residues. Germline values: CDR1 SGHTA, CDR2 FQGTGA. The CDR3: CASSSRGLAGSYNEQFF. CDR3 nucleotides: TGTGCCAGCAGCTCCCGGGGACTAGCGGGGTCCTACAATGAGCAGTTCTTC.

V gene TRBV18 combines with J gene TRBJ1-2; 8 bases line up with TRBD1. V lost 3 bases, J lost 2 bases, and 5 bases stayed unmatched. This CDR3 comprises 15 residues. Germline V CDR1 and CDR2: KGHSH, LQKENI. The CDR3 DNA follows: TGTGCCAGCTCACCTGGACAGGGCCTCAACTATGGCTACACCTTC. The encoded protein is CASSPGQGLNYGYTF.

V usage is TRBV6-1 and J usage is TRBJ1-6, with D tentatively TRBD1 (6 bases). Trimming cost V 6 bases and J 6 bases, with 9 bases left between them. Germline loops: CDR1 MNHNS, CDR2 SASEGT. This CDR3 has 13 residues. The CDR3 DNA follows: TGTGCCAGCAGATCACAGGGTAATTCACCCCTCCACTTT. This translates into CASRSQGNSPLHF.

The chain carries TRBV14 and TRBJ2-5; D may be TRBD1 (5 bases). The ends were cut back, 2 bases at V and 5 bases at J, with 21 bases in the middle. CDR1 SGHDN and CDR2 FVKESK come from the germline V gene. The CDR3 contains 17 residues. The CDR3: CASSQSHPVVGLETQYF. CDR3 in DNA: TGTGCCAGCAGCCAATCCCACCCGGTCGTGGGGCTGGAGACCCAGTACTTC.

The chain joins TRBV7-3 to TRBJ2-5; 7 bases fit TRBD1. Germline assignment: CDR1 SGHTA and CDR2 FQGTGA. This CDR3 spans 11 amino acids. CDR3 residues: CAGGAAETQYF. The CDR3 nucleotides read TGTGCAGGGGGCGCCGCAGAGACCCAGTACTTC.

The J gene is TRBJ2-2, the V gene TRBV6-5; D ambiguous. The germline CDR1 and CDR2 sequences are MNHEY and SVGAGI. Trimming shortened V by 0 bases and J by 7 bases, and 12 bases separated the two germline ends. The CDR3 has 15 residues. DNA for the CDR3: TGTGCCAGCAGTTACTCCGGGTCCCTGGGCGGGGAGCTGTTTTTT. This sequence encodes CASSYSGSLGGELFF.

This clone has only a few counts. This chain uses TRBV6-1 with TRBJ1-2; TRBD1 is a possible D gene (6 bases). Trimming shortened V by 0 bases and J by 7 bases, and 6 bases separated the two germline ends. The CDR3 sequence is 12 residues long. CDR1 and CDR2 from the germline V gene are MNHNS and SASEGT. The CDR3 DNA is TGTGCCAGCAGTGAAGCGACAGGTGGCTACACCTTC. It translates to CASSEATGGYTF.

The rearrangement joins TRBV9 to TRBJ2-7; no definite D call. CDR1 SGDLS and CDR2 YYNGEE come from the germline V gene. The CDR3 length is 15 residues. The V and J ends lost 0 bases and 6 bases respectively, with 16 bases between them. The DNA for the CDR3 is TGTGCCAGCAGCGTAGGTGTGACTGCCACTCGCGAGCAGTACTTC. Translating it yields CASSVGVTATREQYF. Combining the CDR3 with reference TRBV9 and TRBJ2-7 gives the whole variable domain DSGVTQTPKHLITATGQRVTLRCSPRSGDLSVYWYQQSLDQGLQFLIQYYNGEERAKGNILERFSAQQFPDLHSELNLSSLELGDSALYFCASSVGVTATREQYFGPGTRLTVT.

The chain carries TRBV7-6 and TRBJ1-2; D may be TRBD1 (6 bases). The CDR3 extends over 14 amino acids. Trimming took 5 bases from V and 8 from J, leaving 18 bases between them. Germline CDR1 SGHVS, CDR2 FNYEAQ. The CDR3 loop reads CASSLSNREGGYTF. The CDR3 nucleotides are TGTGCCAGCAGCCTTAGCAACAGGGAAGGAGGCTACACCTTC.

CDR3 residues: CASSFHSGNSGNTIYF. The CDR3 DNA reads TGTGCCAGCAGTTTCCACAGCGGCAATTCTGGAAACACCATATATTTT. The chain has TRBV28 and TRBJ1-3; D is undetermined. The CDR3 runs to 16 residues. The germline V and J ends were trimmed by 3 bases and 1 base, with 13 bases remaining between them. In germline, CDR1 is MDHEN, CDR2 SYDVKM.